The 12 T cell receptor beta chains below were found in one sample sequenced in a study of cytomegalovirus exposure and HLA in healthy donors listed by TCRdb under 2017. Libraries were made using the immunoSEQ multiplex PCR assay. Held by TCRdb, this immuneACCESS table contains in-frame sequences only and omits some clones. Under half of the omission traces to an unresolved V gene where checked; the cause of the rest is unknown. This sample comprises over 150,000 clones, around 83% of them detected only once. In total, the top ten clones hold over 2% of the sample. The sequenced material came from PBMCs. The receptors derive from a human donor in good health.

V gene TRBV19 combines with J gene TRBJ2-3; 10 positions match TRBD2. Germline V gene lookup returns CDR1 LNHDA and CDR2 SQIVND (reference sequence). The junction had 4 bases not matched to a gene; V was cut back by 5 bases and J by 2 bases. The length of the CDR3 is 15 residues. The CDR3, as DNA: TGTGCCAGTAGTTCCAGCGGGGGGGCCACAGATACGCAGTATTTT. It encodes CASSSSGGATDTQYF.

This chain joins TRBV6-5 and TRBJ1-1; 9 nucleotides match TRBD1. The germline V gene has CDR1 MNHEY and CDR2 SVGAGI. V was pared by 2 bases and J by 3 bases, with 1 base of the junction left unmatched. This CDR3 spans 14 amino acids. CDR3 loop: CASSYGTGYTEAFF. CDR3 nucleotide sequence: TGTGCCAGCAGTTACGGGACAGGGTACACTGAAGCTTTCTTT.

The V gene is TRBV13, the J gene TRBJ2-5; the match to TRBD1 covers 8 bases. With 7 bases clipped from V and 5 bases from J, the junction kept 6 bases outside the gene matches. The germline CDR1 and CDR2 sequences are PRHDT and FYEKMQ (reference sequence). The CDR3 is 13 amino acids. CDR3 loop: CASKDRVRETQYF. The CDR3 DNA sequence: TGTGCCAGCAAGGACAGGGTCAGGGAGACCCAGTACTTC. The complete variable domain, with remaining parts taken from reference TRBV13 and TRBJ2-5, reads AAGVIQSPRHLIKEKRETATLKCYPIPRHDTVYWYQQGPGQDPQFLISFYEKMQSDKGSIPDRFSAQQFSDYHSELNMSSLELGDSALYFCASKDRVRETQYFGPGTRLLVL.

The CDR3 nucleotides are TGTGCCAGCAGTCCGACTAGCGGGAGGGCCTTCGGGGAGCTGTTTTTT. Amino acids: CASSPTSGRAFGELFF. The rearrangement joins TRBV7-2 to TRBJ2-2, with 14 bases aligning to TRBD2. CDR1 and CDR2 from the germline V gene are SGHTA and FQGNSA. The CDR3 spans 16 residues. J gave up 7 bases and V 6 bases, and 7 bases lay outside the gene matches.

The chain links TRBV7-9 to TRBJ2-5; D not certain. Germline assignment: CDR1 SEHNR and CDR2 FQNEAQ (reference sequence). V lost 1 base, J lost 5 bases, and 14 bases lay in between. The length of the CDR3 is 15 residues. DNA of the CDR3: TGTGCCAGCAGCTTAGTACAGAGACAACCGGAGACCCAGTACTTC. This encodes CASSLVQRQPETQYF.

Of note for this clone: Other DNA sequences of this sample code for an identical CDR3. The gene calls are TRBV7-2 and TRBJ2-7; D is uncertain. Germline CDR1 reads SGHTA; CDR2 reads FQGNSA. This CDR3 comprises 12 residues. Trimming took 2 bases from V and 3 from J, leaving 5 bases between them. CDR3 sequence reads: CASSLSRYEQYF. In DNA form, the CDR3 reads TGTGCCAGCAGCTTATCTCGCTACGAGCAGTACTTC.

The chain joins TRBV6-6 to TRBJ2-1; 7 bases are shared with TRBD2. The CDR3 length is 16 residues. Trimming took 5 bases from V and 0 from J; bases not matched to a gene: 7. Germline V lookup: CDR1 MNHNY, CDR2 SVGAGI (reference sequence). This chain's CDR3 is CASSKTSASSYNEQFF. The DNA of the CDR3 is TGTGCCAGCAGTAAAACTAGCGCGAGCTCCTACAATGAGCAGTTCTTC.

V and J are TRBV5-1 and TRBJ2-3; TRBD1 might be the D (5 bases). The CDR3 runs 13 residues. V lost 0 bases, J lost 4 bases, and 6 bases lay in between. Germline assignment: CDR1 SGHRS and CDR2 YFSETQ. The CDR3 protein is CASSLVRADTQYF. The CDR3 nucleotides are TGCGCCAGCAGCTTGGTCAGGGCAGATACGCAGTATTTT.

The V call is TRBV7-8, the J call TRBJ1-1; no clear D gene. The CDR3 loop spans 13 amino acids. The germline V gene has CDR1 SGHVS and CDR2 FQNEAQ. V was trimmed by 1 base and J by 11 bases, leaving 14 bases between them. CDR3 sequence (DNA): TGTGCCAGCAGCTTAGTCGGGTCTCAGTCGGCTTTCTTT. The encoded protein is CASSLVGSQSAFF. Supplemented by reference TRBV7-8 and TRBJ1-1, the full variable domain reads GAGVSQSPRYKVAKRGQDVALRCDPISGHVSLFWYQQALGQGPEFLTYFQNEAQLDKSGLPSDRFFAERPEGSVSTLKIQRTQQEDSAVYLCASSLVGSQSAFFGQGTRLTVV.

The chain combines TRBV7-2 with TRBJ1-6, with a weak D call TRBD1 (6 bases). Trimming left V 6 bases short and J 7 bases short, with 22 bases between. The CDR3 has 17 amino acids. Germline values: CDR1 SGHTA, CDR2 FQGNSA. The CDR3 is CASSQGRWGRVNSPLHF. CDR3 bases: TGTGCCAGCAGTCAGGGGCGTTGGGGGCGGGTAAATTCACCCCTCCACTTT.

The CDR3 sequence is CASSFHSTGRYEQYF. CDR3 nucleotides: TGTGCCAGCAGTTTCCATTCGACAGGTCGCTACGAGCAGTACTTC. The chain couples TRBV27 to TRBJ2-7; possible D gene TRBD1, 6 bases. This CDR3 is 15 amino acids long. Trimming pared 3 bases from V and 3 bases from J, leaving 15 bases between. Germline CDR1 is MNHEY and CDR2 is SMNVEV (reference sequence).

The chain employs TRBV5-1 and TRBJ2-3; 10 bases are a match to TRBD2. V lost 0 bases to trimming and J lost 3 bases; unmatched junction nucleotides: 4. Germline V gene lookup returns CDR1 SGHRS and CDR2 YFSETQ. The CDR3 spans 16 residues. CDR3 sequence: CASSLDPAGGTDTQYF. In DNA, the CDR3 is TGCGCCAGCAGCTTGGATCCAGCGGGAGGGACAGATACGCAGTATTTT.